A single sample is the source of the 8 T cell receptor beta chains below, sequenced in a study of shared clonotypes between healthy human individuals. The data were produced by immunoSEQ multiplex PCR, yet TCRdb's version contains in-frame clones alone and is incomplete. The profile shows under 650,000 clones, 95% to 97% of them singletons. Material for sequencing was naive CD4+ T cells sorted from blood. Sample subset: CD45RA+ positively selected. These receptors were taken from a woman aged 25 to 45 in good health.

The gene calls are TRBV6-1 and TRBJ2-6, with 7 bases aligning to TRBD1. J was trimmed by 2 bases and V by 6 bases; bases with no gene match: 4. From germline, CDR1 is MNHNS and CDR2 SASEGT. The CDR3 has 15 residues. The DNA for the CDR3 is TGTGCCAGCAGGGTGACAGGGCCTGGGGCCAACGTCCTGACTTTC. Translating it yields CASRVTGPGANVLTF.

V and J are TRBV6-1 and TRBJ1-5; a weak D match, TRBD1 (5 bases). Trimming removed 6 bases at V and 3 bases at J, with 12 bases between. Germline V CDR1 and CDR2: MNHNS, SASEGT. This CDR3 region has 14 residues. The CDR3: CASRGTEHNQPQHF. CDR3 in DNA: TGTGCCAGCAGGGGGACGGAACACAATCAGCCCCAGCATTTT.

The gene calls are TRBV15 and TRBJ1-4; the match to TRBD1 covers 8 bases. The CDR3 is 16 amino acids. With V trimmed by 1 base and J by 6 bases, 7 bases remained unmatched. Per the germline V gene, CDR1 is LNHNV and CDR2 is YYDKDF (reference sequence). The CDR3 bases are TGTGCCACCAGCAGAGCAGGGACAGGTCTCTATGAAAAACTGTTTTTT. Protein sequence: CATSRAGTGLYEKLFF.

The chain employs TRBV7-8 and TRBJ1-4; weak D call: TRBD1 (5 bases). V gave up 3 bases and J gave up 5 bases, with 22 bases separating them. Germline CDR1 reads SGHVS; CDR2 reads FQNEAQ. The CDR3 has 18 amino acids. The CDR3 DNA reads TGTGCCAGCAGCTTCGGGGCAGGTTTTGATCTAGGGAATGAAAAACTGTTTTTT. It specifies CASSFGAGFDLGNEKLFF.

The V gene is TRBV9, the J gene TRBJ1-2; D is possibly TRBD1 (6 bases). The V end was cut by 4 bases, the J end by 6 bases, with 13 bases between. Germline CDR1 is SGDLS and CDR2 is YYNGEE. The CDR3 extends over 13 amino acids. For the CDR3, the DNA is TGTGCCAGCAGCCCCCGACAGGCAGATGGCTACACCTTC. Protein sequence: CASSPRQADGYTF.

This rearrangement joins TRBV7-2 to TRBJ1-6; unclear D gene. The CDR3 spans 15 residues. The V end lost 4 bases, the J end lost 3 bases, and 10 bases lay between the germline ends. CDR1 and CDR2 (germline): SGHTA, FQGNSA. CDR3 residues: CASSSGGSYNSPLHF. The CDR3 coding sequence is TGTGCCAGCAGCTCCGGAGGCAGCTATAATTCACCCCTCCACTTT.

The V and J genes are TRBV27 and TRBJ2-7, with D perhaps matching TRBD1 (5 bases). The germline CDR1 and CDR2 sequences are MNHEY and SMNVEV (reference sequence). The CDR3 has 14 amino acids. Trimming stripped 3 bases from V and 3 bases from J, with 12 bases between. CDR3 nucleotides: TGTGCCAGCAGTTTCCGCGGACAAGGCTACGAGCAGTACTTC. Translation: CASSFRGQGYEQYF.

The chain links TRBV6-1 to TRBJ1-5; TRBD1 is a possible D gene (5 bases). V was shortened by 5 bases and J by 0 bases, with 11 bases between the two germline ends. In germline, CDR1 is MNHNS, CDR2 SASEGT. The CDR3 totals 15 residues. CDR3 nucleotide sequence: TGTGCCAGCAGTTTTGACAGAAATAGCAATCAGCCCCAGCATTTT. Its translation: CASSFDRNSNQPQHF.